Presented here are 23 T cell receptor beta chains from one specimen sequenced in a study of T cell changes during pregnancy in multiple sclerosis (dated by TCRdb to about 2019). Library creation used the immunoSEQ multiplex PCR assay. This is the immuneACCESS table as TCRdb keeps it, with only in-frame sequences that have V and J called. A part of the clones is gone; compared with another copy, unresolved V genes explain less than half, and the rest is unexplained. Recorded for this sample are about 84,000 clones; 94% of them occurred a single time. The top ten hold around 0.97% of the sample. Here the sequenced sample was peripheral blood, taken in the second trimester of pregnancy. All receptors derive from a female donor in good health, enrolled as a control in a pregnancy study.

The V call is TRBV14, the J call TRBJ2-7, with D possibly matching TRBD1 (5 bases). V lost 4 bases, J lost 5 bases, and 18 bases lay in between. This CDR3 has 15 amino acids. CDR1 and CDR2 (germline): SGHDN, FVKESK. CDR3 in amino acids: CASSPSTGSGNEQYF. CDR3 nucleotide sequence: TGTGCCAGCAGCCCATCGACTGGTTCAGGGAACGAGCAGTACTTC.

This chain joins TRBV5-1 and TRBJ2-5; the match to TRBD1 covers 10 bases. This CDR3 is built from 23 residues. The V gene's germline CDR1 is SGHRS and CDR2 YFSETQ. J gave up 4 bases and V 8 bases, and 35 bases lay outside the gene matches. The DNA for the CDR3 is TGCGCCAGAAACGGGGAAAACCACGGACAGGGGGTGACGGGACCCCGATTGGGAGAGACCCAGTACTTC. Its translation is CARNGENHGQGVTGPRLGETQYF.

The chain links TRBV18 to TRBJ2-7; no clear D gene. The germline V gene has CDR1 KGHSH and CDR2 LQKENI. Trimming cost V 3 bases and J 3 bases, with 12 bases left between them. This CDR3 has 14 residues. CDR3 nucleotides: TGTGCCAGCTCACCCCCCTCTCTCTTCTACGAGCAGTACTTC. Its protein product is CASSPPSLFYEQYF.

This clone was detected only a few times. The rearrangement links TRBV29-1 to TRBJ1-1, with a tentative D call TRBD1 (5 bases). Trimming stripped 2 bases from V and 0 bases from J, with 7 bases between. Germline V gene sequence: CDR1 SQVTM, CDR2 ANQGSEA. The CDR3 extends over 13 amino acids. The CDR3: CSVEQGMNTEAFF. In nucleotides, the CDR3 is TGCAGCGTTGAACAGGGCATGAACACTGAAGCTTTCTTT.

This clone showed up just once. Here the CDR3 reads CASTPPRSYNEQFF. In DNA form, the CDR3 reads TGTGCCAGCACCCCGCCGAGGTCCTACAATGAGCAGTTCTTC. The chain joins TRBV2 to TRBJ2-1; D gene uncertain. The CDR3 runs to 14 residues. CDR1 is SNHLY, CDR2 FYNNEI, per germline. The V end was cut by 7 bases, the J end by 1 base, with 11 bases between.

The chain couples TRBV27 to TRBJ2-5, with 11 positions matching TRBD1. Germline V gene sequence: CDR1 MNHEY, CDR2 SMNVEV (reference sequence). This CDR3 comprises 15 residues. The ends lost 6 bases at V and 2 bases at J; junction bases unmatched: 5. CDR3 nucleotide sequence: TGTGCCAGCAGACCCGGACAGGGGGCACAAGAGACCCAGTACTTC. It codes for CASRPGQGAQETQYF.

The V and J genes are TRBV20-1 and TRBJ1-2; D is possibly TRBD1 (6 bases). With 6 bases removed from V and 6 bases from J, the gap between germline ends came to 11 bases. This CDR3 is built from 11 residues. Looked up from germline, CDR1 is DFQATT and CDR2 is SNEGSKA (reference sequence). The DNA for the CDR3 is TGCAGTGCCGGACAGTTGGATGGCTACACCTTC. It is translated as CSAGQLDGYTF.

The chain carries TRBV29-1 and TRBJ2-5, with 11 bases aligning to TRBD1. The end of the DNA aligns better with TRBJ2-7, so the J call may be wrong. Germline values: CDR1 SQVTM, CDR2 ANQGSEA. The CDR3 consists of 16 residues. This CDR3 is CSVVGVGTGGNYEQYF. The DNA for the CDR3 is TGCAGCGTTGTGGGGGTAGGGACAGGGGGGAATTACGAGCAGTACTTC.

The V and J genes are TRBV27 and TRBJ1-1; the D gene is possibly TRBD1 (6 bases). The CDR3 runs 13 residues. Trimming took off 8 bases at V and 3 bases at J, with 13 bases between the two ends. The germline gives CDR1 MNHEY, CDR2 SMNVEV (reference sequence). This CDR3 reads CASVGGAHTEAFF. The CDR3 DNA reads TGTGCCAGCGTTGGGGGGGCGCACACTGAAGCTTTCTTT.

This clone was seen just once. The chain links TRBV5-1 to TRBJ2-1, with a tentative D call TRBD2 (5 bases). V lost 0 bases to trimming and J lost 4 bases, with 14 bases between them. CDR1 is SGHRS and CDR2 is YFSETQ in the germline V gene. This CDR3 has 16 residues. The CDR3 reads CASSLGGINFYNEQFF. CDR3 nucleotide sequence: TGCGCCAGCAGCTTGGGAGGGATTAATTTTTACAATGAGCAGTTCTTC.

The chain is built from TRBV5-4 and TRBJ1-2; 8 nucleotides match TRBD1. The germline V gene has CDR1 SGHNT and CDR2 YYREEE (reference sequence). V lost 0 bases and J lost 3; bases outside the gene matches: 10. The CDR3 is made up of 17 amino acids. For the CDR3, the DNA is TGTGCCAGCAGCTTGGGCCTGACAGGGGTTGAAGACTATGGCTACACCTTC. This translates into CASSLGLTGVEDYGYTF.

This clone appeared once. The genes are TRBV2 and TRBJ2-5; 8 nucleotides line up with TRBD1. Germline V gene sequence: CDR1 SNHLY, CDR2 FYNNEI. Trimming took 5 bases from V and 5 from J; bases not matched to a gene: 7. This CDR3 is 14 amino acids long. The CDR3 is CASSQETGEETQYF. In DNA, the CDR3 is TGTGCCAGCAGTCAAGAGACAGGGGAGGAGACCCAGTACTTC.

This chain connects TRBV13 to TRBJ2-3, with 10 bases fitting TRBD2. The CDR3 covers 16 residues. CDR1 and CDR2 (germline): PRHDT, FYEKMQ (reference sequence). After removal of 5 bases from V and 2 bases from J, the junction contained 7 bases not matched to a gene. DNA for the CDR3: TGTGCCAGCAGCCGCAGACTAGCGGGCTTCACAGATACGCAGTATTTT. This gives the protein CASSRRLAGFTDTQYF.

The chain has TRBV27 and TRBJ2-3, with TRBD2 identical over 10 bases. The germline gives CDR1 MNHEY, CDR2 SMNVEV (reference sequence). Trimming took 5 bases from V and 3 from J; bases not matched to a gene: 2. The CDR3 sequence is 14 residues long. For the CDR3, the DNA is TGTGCCAGCAGTAAGCGGGAGGGGACAGATACGCAGTATTTT. It codes for CASSKREGTDTQYF.

The V call is TRBV2, the J call TRBJ2-1, with 7 bases fitting TRBD2. Germline loops: CDR1 SNHLY, CDR2 FYNNEI. The CDR3 totals 15 residues. With 6 bases clipped from V and 8 bases from J, the junction kept 13 bases outside the gene matches. For the CDR3, the DNA is TGTGCCAGCAGACCCCTAGCGGCCGGTTGGGATGAGCAGTTCTTC. Its protein product is CASRPLAAGWDEQFF.

The V call is TRBV2, the J call TRBJ1-1, with D uncertain. Germline CDR1 is SNHLY and CDR2 is FYNNEI. The CDR3 is 16 residues long. V was shortened by 1 base and J by 4 bases, with 16 bases between the two germline ends. The CDR3 DNA sequence: TGTGCCAGCAGTGAAGGGCGGGTTTCAGCGGGCACTGAAGCTTTCTTT. This encodes CASSEGRVSAGTEAFF.

Comment on this clone: The same CDR3 arises from other DNA sequences in this sample as well. The rearrangement joins TRBV2 to TRBJ2-1; no clear D. The V gene's germline CDR1 is SNHLY and CDR2 FYNNEI. The CDR3 length is 13 residues. Trimming took 2 bases from V and 4 from J, leaving 6 bases between them. The CDR3 DNA reads as TGTGCCAGCAGTGAACAGTTGTACAATGAGCAGTTCTTC. This translates into CASSEQLYNEQFF. The variable domain in full, completed from reference TRBV2 and TRBJ2-1, reads EPEVTQTPSHQVTQMGQEVILRCVPISNHLYFYWYRQILGQKVEFLVSFYNNEISEKSEIFDDQFSVERPDGSNFTLKIRSTKLEDSAMYFCASSEQLYNEQFFGPGTRLTVL.

This chain uses TRBV14 with TRBJ1-2; D gene ambiguous. The germline V and J ends were trimmed by 2 bases and 4 bases, with 11 bases remaining between them. CDR1 and CDR2 (germline): SGHDN, FVKESK. The CDR3 extends over 14 amino acids. The CDR3 coding sequence is TGTGCCAGCAGCCAACCAGGCACTGGCTATGGCTACACCTTC. This sequence encodes CASSQPGTGYGYTF.

This clone has only one observation. This rearrangement joins TRBV5-4 to TRBJ2-1; 13 bases line up with TRBD2. The CDR3 spans 17 residues. Germline V gives CDR1 SGHNT, CDR2 YYREEE (reference sequence). Trimming cost V 3 bases and J 1 base; bases outside gene matches: 4. Written as DNA, the CDR3 is TGTGCCAGCAGCTGGACTAGCGGGAGCAAGTCCTACAATGAGCAGTTCTTC. This translates into CASSWTSGSKSYNEQFF.

The rearrangement joins TRBV2 to TRBJ2-7; maybe TRBD2 (6 bases). Germline CDR1 and CDR2: SNHLY and FYNNEI. The CDR3 is 15 residues long. Trimming took off 3 bases at V and 3 bases at J, with 15 bases between the two ends. DNA of the CDR3: TGTGCCAGCAGTGAGGCGGCTAGCGTGATCTACGAGCAGTACTTC. Translating gives CASSEAASVIYEQYF.

This chain connects TRBV2 to TRBJ2-5, with D maybe TRBD1 (6 bases). Trimming cost V 8 bases and J 0 bases, with 13 bases left between them. Germline values: CDR1 SNHLY, CDR2 FYNNEI. This CDR3 spans 14 amino acids. The CDR3: CASGADSYQETQYF. The CDR3 DNA reads as TGTGCCAGCGGGGCGGACAGCTACCAAGAGACCCAGTACTTC.

The count of this clone is one. The genes are TRBV6-5 and TRBJ1-1; D is ambiguous. The V gene lost 1 base and the J gene lost 7 bases, with 10 bases spanning the gap. Germline loops: CDR1 MNHEY, CDR2 SVGAGI. This CDR3 has 13 residues. CDR3 in DNA: TGTGCCAGCAGTTACTTTTCACGGGGTGAAGCTTTCTTT. Its protein is CASSYFSRGEAFF.

The chain links TRBV27 to TRBJ2-7; TRBD1 agrees at 9 bases. The CDR3 runs 15 residues. Germline lookup yields CDR1 MNHEY and CDR2 SMNVEV (reference sequence). Unmatched junction bases numbered 5, after V lost 3 bases and J lost 2 bases. The CDR3 DNA sequence: TGTGCCAGCAGTTTCATGGGACAGGGCACCTACGAGCAGTACTTC. It codes for CASSFMGQGTYEQYF.